The entry below gives a single TCR beta chain sequence along with its context. Its antigen is not known. Gene names follow the mouse nomenclature. The read terminates 1 residue ahead of where the CDR3 ends, so the germline J gene completes it. Other DNA sequences of this sample code for an identical CDR3. These data are taken from a study of tissue T cells after allogeneic stem cell transplantation. The study, taken as a whole, reports: The patient cohort was small and clinically heterogeneous, with limited sampling depth. Few T cell clones were shared across patients, but motif clusters showed tissue-specific shared signatures. TCR repertoires tracked anatomic similarity, regardless of disease or transplant status.

The protocol was immunoSEQ multiplex PCR, while the TCRdb copy is restricted to in-frame clones and leaves out a portion. The sample carries around 50,000 clones, around 70% recorded once. The CDR3 is made up of 13 amino acids. Germline CDR1 LGHDT, CDR2 YNNKQL (reference sequence). V was trimmed by 4 bases and J by 0 bases, leaving 6 bases between them. The sequence was obtained from a pool of C57BL/6 mice in good health. The chain recombines TRBV4 with TRBJ1-2; D not certain. Input material: sorted cells pooled from one or two spleens. Partial CDR3 DNA: TGTGCCAGCAGCTTACAAGCAAACTCCGACTACACC. Translated: CASSLQANSDYT. The whole CDR3 is CASSLQANSDYTF. The full variable domain, completed using reference TRBV4 and TRBJ1-2, is ETAVFQTPNYHVTQVGNEVSFNCKQTLGHDTMYWYKQDSKKLLKIMFSYNNKQLIVNETVPRRFSPQSSDKAHLNLRIKSVEPEDSAVYLCASSLQANSDYTFGSGTRLLVI.